This TCR beta chain derives from a study of Graves' ophthalmopathy and Graves' hyperthyroidism. General study findings and limits: The authors also found most expanded thyroid clonotypes above 0.001 frequency in blood.

RNA transcripts were the source from which TCR beta CDR3 regions were amplified. Second-round multiplex PCR followed a first-round RT-PCR using HTBI primers. TCRdb ran MiXCR on the multiplex PCR reads and lists one entry per CDR3 protein. The sample consists of 650,000 to 900,000 distinct CDR3 sequences, around 40% of them appearing once. CDR1 and CDR2 (germline): SEHNR, FQNEAQ (reference sequence). The V gene lost 5 bases and the J gene lost 2 bases, with 12 bases spanning the gap. The CDR3 covers 14 residues. Moderate-to-severe activity, CAS at least 3, NOSPECS at least 4 and duration under 3 months characterized donors with ophthalmopathy. Fresh peripheral blood, around 10 ml, was the PBMC source. Only a few counts were recorded for this clonotype. Its specificity is not known.

The TCR originated in an adult man with Graves' ophthalmopathy. This rearrangement joins TRBV7-9 to TRBJ1-2, with D possibly being TRBD1 (6 bases). Material for sequencing was peripheral blood. CDR3: CASSKGGGNYGYTF. For the CDR3, the DNA is TGTGCCAGCAGCAAAGGGGGGGGGAACTATGGCTACACCTTC.